This T cell receptor (beta chain) appears in the sequencing data of a study of blood T cell repertoires in COVID-19 (dated by TCRdb to the early 2020s). Broadly, across the study: Samples from collaborators originated in the United States, Italy and Spain and spanned both the acute and convalescent phases of COVID-19. Sample metadata almost always included a de-identified subject ID, COVID-19 status, age in years and sex. A freely available public database, intended as a resource for researchers studying the immune response to SARS-CoV-2, is where the repertoires were released. Where available, HLA class I and class II types were obtained from metadata supplied by the sample provider rather than from assay-based typing. The dataset comprised deeply sampled blood TCRbeta repertoires from subjects exposed to, actively infected with, or recovered from COVID-19. The material from the prospective study consisted of cDNA or gDNA derived from T cells, B-cell-depleted T cells, or PBMCs. The samples were drawn from two sources: the first 160 participants of the ongoing ImmuneRACE study, and 1,200 or so subjects contributed by 6 global collaborators. Results the study describes overall, beyond this receptor: The amount of clinical and demographic metadata varied by source and participant and was provided uncurated.

Participants in the prospective study were aged roughly 18 to 95 years, lived in about two dozen United States geographic areas, and enrolled through a virtual design. In the prospective study, participants were assigned to cohorts based on the clinical history participants reported in a screening survey and a study questionnaire. In the prospective study, mobile phlebotomists collected whole blood, serum and a nasopharyngeal or oropharyngeal swab from each participant. Participants in the prospective study had the option to provide additional blood draws and questionnaires over an approximately 2-month period. Before DNA extraction, blood samples from the prospective study were shipped at room temperature or frozen. Concerning this clone: Its antigen remains unidentified. The record has no base qualities; no much larger clone is one base away.

TCRbeta CDR3 regions were amplified from genomic DNA using the immunoSEQ Assay, a bias-controlled multiplex PCR. Turning to the authors' computational methods: Within the assay, amplification of reference gene primers was used to estimate how many nucleated cells each sample contained. Sequence reads were collapsed and filtered to measure the absolute abundance of every unique TCRbeta CDR3 rearrangement. For each sample, productive Simpson clonality was calculated as the square root of Simpson's diversity index over productive rearrangements. The clones in this table, taken by TCRdb from immuneACCESS, are in-frame only. Not every clone is retained; where verified, under half of the shortfall comes from an unresolved V gene, and the cause of the rest is unknown. V, J and clone size derive from that table, while D and trimming were established from the DNA sequence. For this sample the table gives 200,000 to 250,000 clones, of which approximately 80% were detected only once. 1.3% of the sample is in the top ten clones.

The CDR3 covers 14 residues, taking in both the cysteine and the phenylalanine. Only the CDR3 DNA stays, 42 bases, in frame from base 1. CDR1 and CDR2 are read off the germline V gene as MGHRA and YSYEKL. Trimming accounts for 4 bases at V and 10 bases at J, while the number of junction bases matched to no gene is 4. The sequence was collected from a woman in her thirties or forties with acute COVID-19. The rearrangement combines TRBV4-1 with TRBJ1-6, and 10 junctional nucleotides match TRBD1. Material: PBMCs or T cells enriched from blood (not recorded which). The CDR3 has the sequence CASSPDRGRSPLHF. The nucleotides read TGCGCCAGCAGCCCTGACAGGGGGCGGTCACCCCTCCACTTT.